This TCR beta chain was sequenced in a study of vaccination effects on CD4 cells after COVID-19. Findings of the study overall: Long after vaccination, the clones induced by infection and by vaccine shrank markedly in size. Newly vaccine-induced clones made up most of the convalescents' post-vaccine spike-reactive clones.

Germline V gene sequence: CDR1 ENHRY, CDR2 SYGVKD. The V gene end was trimmed by 0 bases and the J gene end by 7 bases; junction bases not matched to a gene: 12. The CDR3 has 18 residues. CD4+ T cell isolation took place after approximately 11 days of culture. Convalescent patients had PCR-confirmed SARS-CoV-2 infection between March and December 2020. As their vaccination, participants received two doses of either BNT162b2 or mRNA-1273. This clone has only a few counts. Its specificity is unknown. Profiled with immunoSEQ multiplex PCR; TCRdb holds only in-frame clones, not every one. The sample has tens of thousands of clones, approximately 72% seen once.

This sample comprised CD4+ T cells from PBMCs cultured without peptide, obtained after COVID-19 vaccination. V is TRBV10-3 and J is TRBJ2-2, with 9 bases fitting TRBD2. This clonotype was obtained from a human donor who had a prior SARS-CoV-2 infection. The chain's CDR3 is CAISESLLSGRYGGELFF. CDR3 DNA sequence: TGTGCCATCAGTGAGTCCCTCCTTAGCGGGAGATACGGCGGGGAGCTGTTTTTT.